This TCR beta chain was sequenced in a study of cytomegalovirus exposure and HLA in healthy donors. About the study: Within an early data release were tens of millions of unique TCRs drawn from HLA-typed donors. General study findings and limits: Previously analyzed data showed that most TCR beta V segments were productive at a frequency of about 87% or about 30%. In a later analysis, several top co-occurrence clusters appeared linked to parvovirus B19, influenza, CMV and Epstein-Barr virus. Upon later analysis, TCR association rates were observed to vary by HLA locus, being highest for DRB1 and lowest for HLA-C.

V gave up 4 bases and J gave up 0 bases, with 13 bases separating them. This CDR3 is built from 15 residues. Germline V gene sequence: CDR1 SGHRS, CDR2 YFSETQ. PCR involved 60 Vbeta and 13 Jbeta primers. Clones were sequenced by immunoSEQ multiplex PCR, and TCRdb holds only the in-frame ones, with some missing. Among roughly 99,000 clones listed, 75% to 85% were seen once. Notes on this clone: Its target is unknown.

The V gene is TRBV5-1, the J gene TRBJ1-1, with D maybe TRBD1 (5 bases). This TCR came from a male donor in good health and CMV-seropositive. Sequencing used PBMCs. In DNA, the CDR3 is TGCGCCAGCAGCGGGGGGTCGGTCATGAACACTGAAGCTTTCTTT. Translated, it gives CASSGGSVMNTEAFF.